The entry below describes one T cell receptor beta chain. These data come from a study of T cell responses to AZD1222 COVID-19 vaccine. Only in-frame clones appear in the TCRdb table, and some are missing; sequencing was by immunoSEQ multiplex PCR. Here the sample spans about 150,000 clones, around 93% being singletons. The TCR sequence derives from an adult who received the AZD1222 COVID-19 vaccine. Sequencing was performed on peripheral blood, taken 28 days after the second AZD1222 dose.

The CDR3 sequence is CASSLDGRGGTDTQYF. The CDR3 DNA follows: TGTGCCAGCAGCTTAGATGGGCGGGGGGGCACAGATACGCAGTATTTT. The rearrangement uses TRBV7-2 and TRBJ2-3; 8 bases are a match to TRBD2. CDR3 length equals 16 residues. The trim removed 1 base at V and 1 base at J, leaving 4 bases unmatched. CDR1 is SGHTA and CDR2 is FQGNSA in the germline V gene. Full variable domain (missing parts from reference TRBV7-2 and TRBJ2-3): GAGVSQSPSNKVTEKGKDVELRCDPISGHTALYWYRQSLGQGLEFLIYFQGNSAPDKSGLPSDRFSAERTGGSVSTLTIQRTQQEDSAVYLCASSLDGRGGTDTQYFGPGTRLTVL.